The entry that follows covers one T cell receptor (beta chain) sequence. Method: immunoSEQ multiplex PCR; TCRdb's copy keeps in-frame clones and lacks some. In the table there are about 30,000 clones, about 88% of which are singletons. This sample is part of a study of multiple sclerosis patients with progressive multifocal leukoencephalopathy. As to time point: time of PML onset. The sample was PBMCs, taken from a patient treated with natalizumab. The source is a human donor with progressive multifocal leukoencephalopathy.

The CDR3 DNA reads as TGCGCCAGCAGCCAGGAACCGGGATCCTACACCGGGGAGCTGTTTTTT. It specifies CASSQEPGSYTGELFF. The V and J genes are TRBV4-3 and TRBJ2-2, with TRBD2 as a possible D gene (5 bases). Trimming took 3 bases from V and 3 from J, leaving 14 bases between them. The germline V gene has CDR1 LGHNA and CDR2 YSLEER. This CDR3 is built from 16 residues.